This T cell receptor beta chain was obtained from a study of T-cell reconstitution after alpha-beta-depleted transplantation in children. Regarding the study as a whole: TCRbeta diversity was high at day 60 in some patients (a result of surviving recipient T cells and thymic progenitors). T-cell counts and diversity at one year post-transplant came mainly from newly produced T cells. Reports say that about two months after transplant, the alpha-beta T cells came out of several hundred graft clones that had expanded.

This clonotype turned up a few times. Its antigen is undetermined. The TCRbeta library incorporated unique molecular identifiers. TCRdb reprocessed the PCR reads with MiXCR, giving one entry per CDR3 protein. The sample records approximately 130,000 distinct CDR3 sequences, approximately 8.7% being singletons. Losses at the gene ends were 6 bases for V and 2 bases for J; bases not matched to a gene: 10. The germline gives CDR1 SQVTM, CDR2 ANQGSEA. This CDR3 has 16 residues. The V call is TRBV29-1, the J call TRBJ2-6; 7 bases agree with TRBD1. Sequenced here: PBMCs, mostly from graft donor cells, sampled 180 days after TCRalphabeta/CD19-depleted stem cell transplant. This receptor was identified in a girl under two years old who had a stem cell transplant for combined immunodeficiency, so the T cells may come from the graft donor. The CDR3 bases are TGCAGCGTCGAGGTACAGGGGCTTACTGGGGCCAACGTCCTGACTTTC. Its translation is CSVEVQGLTGANVLTF.